This T cell receptor beta chain was observed in a study of T cell repertoires in cytomegalovirus infection. Study context: As its CMV epitopes, the study selected recently identified HLA-C-restricted and well-studied HLA-B-restricted targets. Indications came from public TCR beta signatures; they pointed to CMV infection and to a matching HLA type. Study-wide results and limits: Clonotype analysis showed dominance of the ex vivo response by HLA-C-restricted CMV-specific TCR beta clonotypes. The cumulative frequency of public TCR beta families distinguished individuals who carried CMV together with the relevant HLA.

From the reads, TCRdb called clonotypes with MiXCR, one entry per CDR3 protein. Of 550,000 to 850,000 distinct CDR3 sequences listed, about 33% were seen once; the top ten hold roughly 18%. For this clonotype: Its antigen is not known.

The CDR3 consists of 12 residues. The J segment lost 9 bases and the V segment lost 4 bases, leaving 3 bases of the junction unmatched. The germline gives CDR1 LNHDA, CDR2 SQIVND (reference sequence). This sample comprised cultured PBMCs, obtained from culture after CMV antigen stimulation. The receptor comes from a human donor in good health (CMV status not recorded). Some clones in this sample may be carry-over from other donors' samples. The V gene is TRBV19, the J gene TRBJ2-1, with 7 bases that match TRBD2. CDR3 in amino acids: CASSKTSVEQFF. CDR3 nucleotides: TGTGCCAGTAGTAAAACTAGCGTTGAGCAGTTCTTC.